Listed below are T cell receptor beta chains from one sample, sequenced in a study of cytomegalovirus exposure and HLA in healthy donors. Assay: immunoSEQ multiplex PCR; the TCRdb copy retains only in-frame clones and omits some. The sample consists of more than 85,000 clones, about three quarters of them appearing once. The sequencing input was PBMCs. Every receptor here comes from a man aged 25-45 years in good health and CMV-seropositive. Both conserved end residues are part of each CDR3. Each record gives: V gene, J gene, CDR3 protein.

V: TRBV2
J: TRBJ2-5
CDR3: CASSGAQTIQTQYF

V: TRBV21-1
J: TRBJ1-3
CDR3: CASSAFVDRRSENTIYF

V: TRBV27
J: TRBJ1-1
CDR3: CASRAPLRTGSTTEAFF

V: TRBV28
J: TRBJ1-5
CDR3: CASSPGSLLGHPYSNQPQHF

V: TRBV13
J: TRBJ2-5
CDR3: CASSTSTRGMETQYF

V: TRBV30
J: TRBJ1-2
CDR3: CAWTEIWAEAVNYGYTF

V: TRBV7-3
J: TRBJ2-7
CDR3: CASSRDRTYEQYF

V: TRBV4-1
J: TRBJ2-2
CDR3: CASSQSTSGKLFF

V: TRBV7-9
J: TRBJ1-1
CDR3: CASSWRGNTEAFF

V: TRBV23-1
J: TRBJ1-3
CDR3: CASSQGTGKFSGNTIYF

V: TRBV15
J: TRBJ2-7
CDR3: CATSREGGGSYEQYF

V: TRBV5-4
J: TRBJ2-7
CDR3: CASSFHSSYEQYF

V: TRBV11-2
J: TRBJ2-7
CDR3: CASSHSGGGSYEQYF

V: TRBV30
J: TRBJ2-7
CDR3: CAWSRGYSYEQYF

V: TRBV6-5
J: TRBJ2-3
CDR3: CASSYSRGSDTQYF

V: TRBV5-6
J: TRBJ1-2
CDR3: CASYRQNYGYTF

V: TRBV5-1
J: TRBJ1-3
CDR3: CASSLAGSGNTIYF

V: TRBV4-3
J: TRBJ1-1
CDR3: CASSLTIGGTEAFF